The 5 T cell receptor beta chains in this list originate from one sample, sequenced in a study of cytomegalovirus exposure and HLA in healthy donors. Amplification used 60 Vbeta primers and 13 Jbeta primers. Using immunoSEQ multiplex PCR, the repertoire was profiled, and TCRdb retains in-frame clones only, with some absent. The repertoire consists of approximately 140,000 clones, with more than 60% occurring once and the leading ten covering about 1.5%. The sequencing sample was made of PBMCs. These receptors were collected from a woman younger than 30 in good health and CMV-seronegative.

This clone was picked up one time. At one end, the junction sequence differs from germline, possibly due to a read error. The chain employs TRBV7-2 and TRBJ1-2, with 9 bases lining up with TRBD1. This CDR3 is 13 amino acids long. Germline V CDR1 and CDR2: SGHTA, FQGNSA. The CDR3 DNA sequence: TGTGCCAGCAGCCCCGGGACAGGGTCTCAGGGAGTCTTC. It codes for CASSPGTGSQGVF.

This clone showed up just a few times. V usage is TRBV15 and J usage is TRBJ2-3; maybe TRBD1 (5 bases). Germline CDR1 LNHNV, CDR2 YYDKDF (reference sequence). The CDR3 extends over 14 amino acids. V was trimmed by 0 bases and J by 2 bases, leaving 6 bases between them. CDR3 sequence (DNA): TGTGCCACCAGCAGAGACAGGGCCACAGATACGCAGTATTTT. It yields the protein CATSRDRATDTQYF.

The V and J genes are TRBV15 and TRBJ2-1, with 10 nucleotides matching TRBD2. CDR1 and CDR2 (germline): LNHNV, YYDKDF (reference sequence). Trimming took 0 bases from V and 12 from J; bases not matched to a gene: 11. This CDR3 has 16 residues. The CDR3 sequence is CATSRDESGRAQTQFF. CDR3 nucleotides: TGTGCCACCAGCAGAGATGAGAGCGGGAGGGCCCAGACGCAGTTCTTC.

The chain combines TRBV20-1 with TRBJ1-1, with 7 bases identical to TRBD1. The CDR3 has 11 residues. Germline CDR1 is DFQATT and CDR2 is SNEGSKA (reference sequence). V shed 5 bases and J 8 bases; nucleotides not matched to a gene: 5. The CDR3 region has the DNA TGCAGTGCTGAGAGGGGGCGCGAAGCTTTCTTT. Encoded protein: CSAERGREAFF.

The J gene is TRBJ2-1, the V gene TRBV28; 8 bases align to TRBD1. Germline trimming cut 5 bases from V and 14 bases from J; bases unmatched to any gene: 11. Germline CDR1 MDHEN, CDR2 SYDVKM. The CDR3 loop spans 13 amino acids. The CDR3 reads CASSETGAPGKFF. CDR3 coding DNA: TGTGCCAGCAGTGAGACAGGGGCGCCTGGGAAGTTCTTC. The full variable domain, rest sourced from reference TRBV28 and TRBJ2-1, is DVKVTQSSRYLVKRTGEKVFLECVQDMDHENMFWYRQDPGLGLRLIYFSYDVKMKEKGDIPEGYSVSREKKERFSLILESASTNQTSMYLCASSETGAPGKFFGPGTRLTVL.